This T cell receptor beta chain was recovered during a study of blood T cell repertoires in COVID-19. Background on the study: From the United States, Italy and Spain came samples of acute and convalescent COVID-19. Sources were T cells, B-cell-depleted T cells, or PBMCs; the material itself was cDNA or gDNA.

Source study methods: Nucleated cell counts were estimated from reference gene primer amplification. The method was immunoSEQ multiplex PCR; TCRdb's version includes in-frame clones alone and lacks a portion of them. The V and J calls and clone size were taken over from that table, and D and trimming were inferred from the DNA. The sample carries 300,000 to 400,000 clones, 91% recorded once. The length of the CDR3 is 17 residues. Per the germline V gene, CDR1 is MNHEY and CDR2 is SVGEGT. V shed 2 bases and J shed 0 bases, with 15 bases lying between them. This clone has only one observation. The chain joins TRBV6-2 or TRBV6-3 to TRBJ2-3; D possibly corresponds to TRBD2 (6 bases). The sequence was collected from a young woman who had recovered from COVID-19. The material sequenced was peripheral blood. CDR3: CASSYPPFSGSTDTQYF. Here the CDR3 DNA reads TGTGCCAGCAGTTACCCCCCTTTTAGCGGTAGCACAGATACGCAGTATTTT.